The source of this T cell receptor beta chain is a study of blood T cell repertoires in COVID-19 (dated by TCRdb to the early 2020s). Context from the whole study: Collaborator samples came from the United States, Italy and Spain and covered acute and convalescent phases of COVID-19. Where HLA class I and class II types were available, the types were taken from metadata supplied by the sample provider, not from assay-based typing. Samples were obtained from the ongoing ImmuneRACE study (first 160 participants) and from roughly 1,300 subjects provided by 6 global collaborators. The repertoires were released in a freely available public database intended as a resource for research on the immune response to SARS-CoV-2. Sample metadata almost always included a de-identified subject ID, COVID-19 status, age in years and sex. Deeply sampled blood TCRbeta repertoires from subjects exposed to, actively infected with, or recovered from COVID-19 were included in the dataset. The material from the prospective study consisted of cDNA or gDNA derived from T cells, B-cell-depleted T cells, or PBMCs.

Study-wide findings and limitations: The quantity of clinical and demographic metadata differed by source and by participant and was supplied without curation.

A word on this clone: The antigen this receptor binds is unknown. No much larger clone exists at a distance of one base, and base qualities are not known.

Samples from volunteer blood donors who had recovered from COVID-19 were contributed by a second Seattle source. Each collaborating institution followed its own protocols to collect whole blood in K2EDTA tubes. For TCRbeta analysis, collaborators shipped samples in one of three forms: frozen whole blood, isolated PBMCs, or DNA extracted from either of those sample types. The germline V gene specifies SNHLY as CDR1 and FYNNEI as CDR2. From V the trimming removes 5 bases and from J it removes 3 bases, while the gene matches leave 7 bases of the junction unaccounted for. Inclusive of the bounding cysteine and phenylalanine, the CDR3 is 15 residues long. The entry retains the CDR3 DNA only, 45 bases that are in frame from base 1. TCRbeta CDR3 regions were amplified from genomic DNA using the immunoSEQ Assay, a bias-controlled multiplex PCR. On the study's bioinformatics: Within the assay, amplification of reference gene primers was used to estimate how many nucleated cells each sample contained. Sequence reads were collapsed and filtered to measure the absolute abundance of every unique TCRbeta CDR3 rearrangement. For each sample, productive Simpson clonality was calculated as the square root of Simpson's diversity index over productive rearrangements. Here the immuneACCESS table is served through TCRdb, limited to in-frame sequences with V and J called. Missing clones are a known gap in these copies; in checked studies unresolved V genes cover under half, and the rest lacks a known reason. V and J calls and clone size are those listed in that table; D and trimming were worked out from the DNA. This sample is represented by some 240,000 clones; 70% to 85% of them were singletons. About 1.5% of the sample comes from the top ten.

The chain is made from TRBV2 and TRBJ2-3; TRBD2 aligns with 8 central bases. This clonotype was sampled from a woman in her forties who had recovered from COVID-19. Sequencing used peripheral blood. The base sequence is TGTGCCAGCAGTTGGGCGGGGGGCCGTACAGATACGCAGTATTTT. This sequence encodes CASSWAGGRTDTQYF.